One sample yielded the 14 T cell receptor beta chains listed below, sequenced in a study of blood T cell repertoires in COVID-19. The repertoire was sequenced with immunoSEQ multiplex PCR; TCRdb's copy has only in-frame clones and lacks some. The data contain just over 300,000 clones, about nine tenths of them singletons. Sequenced material: PBMCs or T cells enriched from blood (not recorded which). These receptors were collected from a young man who had recovered from COVID-19.

The genes are TRBV24-1 and TRBJ1-5; D remains ambiguous. The CDR3 length is 15 residues. V lost 4 bases and J 2 bases, leaving 11 bases between the germline ends. The V gene's germline CDR1 is KGHDR and CDR2 SFDVKD. The DNA for the CDR3 is TGTGCCACCAGTGACGATCGGGAGGGCAATCAGCCCCAGCATTTT. Residues: CATSDDREGNQPQHF.

The rearrangement joins TRBV6-5 to TRBJ1-5, with D possibly being TRBD1 (6 bases). Trimming took off 6 bases at V and 9 bases at J, with 15 bases between the two ends. Germline-derived CDR1 and CDR2 are MNHEY and SVGAGI. The CDR3 covers 13 residues. CDR3 in amino acids: CASRSGARGPQHF. The CDR3 nucleotides read TGTGCCAGCAGATCAGGGGCCCGGGGGCCCCAGCATTTT.

The chain joins TRBV18 to TRBJ2-7; D gene uncertain. Trimming shortened V by 2 bases and J by 1 base, and 9 bases separated the two germline ends. The germline V gene has CDR1 KGHSH and CDR2 LQKENI. This CDR3 has 14 residues. The CDR3 region has the DNA TGTGCCAGCTCACCAAAGCTAGATTCCTACGAGCAGTACTTC. Protein: CASSPKLDSYEQYF.

This rearrangement joins TRBV6-1 to TRBJ2-1, with TRBD2 as a possible D gene (5 bases). CDR1 MNHNS and CDR2 SASEGT come from the germline V gene. Trimming pared 2 bases from V and 9 bases from J, leaving 23 bases between. This CDR3 has 17 amino acids. In DNA form, the CDR3 reads TGTGCCAGCAGTGAATACTCTCTAGCCCAAATAGGTGTTGAGCAGTTCTTC. Translating it yields CASSEYSLAQIGVEQFF.

This chain joins TRBV5-1 and TRBJ1-4; maybe TRBD1 (6 bases). Germline-derived CDR1 and CDR2 are SGHRS and YFSETQ. This CDR3 is 17 amino acids long. V was clipped by 2 bases and J by 0 bases, with 14 bases between them. CDR3 sequence reads: CASSFSSGQPTNEKLFF. The CDR3 bases are TGCGCCAGCAGCTTCTCTTCCGGACAGCCAACTAATGAAAAACTGTTTTTT. The variable domain in full, with the rest retrieved from reference TRBV5-1 and TRBJ1-4, is KAGVTQTPRYLIKTRGQQVTLSCSPISGHRSVSWYQQTPGQGLQFLFEYFSETQRNKGNFPGRFSGRQFSNSRSEMNVSTLELGDSALYLCASSFSSGQPTNEKLFFGSGTQLSVL.

This chain links TRBV21-1 with TRBJ2-1; the table names TRBD1, a call not compared with the DNA. TRBV21-1 is assigned pseudogene status. There are 15 residues in the CDR3. The CDR3 nucleotides read TGTGCCAGCACCCCACCAGGGGGTACCTACAATGAGCAGTTCTTC. It yields the protein CASTPPGGTYNEQFF.

The rearrangement links TRBV27 to TRBJ2-7; 15 bases agree with TRBD2. The CDR3 has 15 amino acids. The junction had 2 bases not matched to a gene; V was cut back by 4 bases and J by 4 bases. CDR1 and CDR2 (germline): MNHEY, SMNVEV (reference sequence). The CDR3 bases are TGTGCCAGCAGTTGGGGACTAGCGGGAGGATACGAGCAGTACTTC. Its protein product is CASSWGLAGGYEQYF.

V is TRBV4-2 and J is TRBJ2-3; TRBD2 agrees at 9 bases. The length of the CDR3 is 16 residues. J gave up 5 bases and V 5 bases, and 11 bases lay outside the gene matches. Germline V gene sequence: CDR1 LGHNA, CDR2 YNFKEQ. CDR3 in amino acids: CASSVTAGGREDTQYF. Here the CDR3 DNA reads TGTGCCAGCAGCGTTACGGCGGGGGGGCGAGAAGATACGCAGTATTTT.

A remark on this clone: In the same sample, other DNA sequences code for this CDR3. CDR3 residues: CASSLTSGVNTGELFF. The DNA for the CDR3 is TGCGCCAGCAGCCTGACTAGCGGGGTGAACACCGGGGAGCTGTTTTTT. The gene calls are TRBV5-1 and TRBJ2-2, with 11 bases matching TRBD2. The CDR3 consists of 16 residues. The V gene end was trimmed by 4 bases and the J gene end by 1 base; junction bases not matched to a gene: 3. Germline V gene lookup returns CDR1 SGHRS and CDR2 YFSETQ.

The chain employs TRBV9 and TRBJ2-1; a weak D match, TRBD1 (5 bases). CDR1 and CDR2 from the germline V gene are SGDLS and YYNGEE. With 0 bases removed from V and 6 bases from J, the gap between germline ends came to 7 bases. This CDR3 has 13 amino acids. CDR3 loop: CASSVGDSNEQFF. CDR3 sequence (DNA): TGTGCCAGCAGCGTAGGAGACAGCAATGAGCAGTTCTTC. Combining the CDR3 with reference TRBV9 and TRBJ2-1 gives the whole variable domain DSGVTQTPKHLITATGQRVTLRCSPRSGDLSVYWYQQSLDQGLQFLIQYYNGEERAKGNILERFSAQQFPDLHSELNLSSLELGDSALYFCASSVGDSNEQFFGPGTRLTVL.

This chain connects TRBV5-1 to TRBJ1-1; a weak D match, TRBD1 (5 bases). Trimming removed 4 bases at V and 3 bases at J, with 25 bases between. There are 18 residues in the CDR3. Looked up from germline, CDR1 is SGHRS and CDR2 is YFSETQ. In nucleotides, the CDR3 is TGCGCCAGCAGCCCGGGTGGGACGGGGGTTCGGGTTGACACTGAAGCTTTCTTT. Its protein product is CASSPGGTGVRVDTEAFF.

This chain connects TRBV5-4 to TRBJ1-1; possible D gene TRBD1, 6 bases. Trimming removed 1 base at V and 7 bases at J, with 20 bases between. CDR1 SGHNT and CDR2 YYREEE come from the germline V gene (reference sequence). The CDR3 spans 16 residues. CDR3 region: CASSLLGEGGDREAFF. Here the CDR3 DNA reads TGTGCCAGCAGCTTGCTTGGGGAAGGGGGGGACCGTGAAGCTTTCTTT.

The chain is built from TRBV5-1 and TRBJ1-2; the match to TRBD1 covers 7 bases. V lost 1 base, J lost 2 bases, and 5 bases stayed unmatched. This CDR3 contains 15 residues. Germline CDR1 and CDR2: SGHRS and YFSETQ. CDR3 loop: CASSLSAGGNYGYTF. The DNA of the CDR3 is TGCGCCAGCAGCTTGTCGGCAGGGGGAAACTATGGCTACACCTTC.

This CDR3 reads CASSFSARTANTEAFF. DNA of the CDR3: TGTGCCAGCAGCTTTAGCGCTCGGACAGCCAACACTGAAGCTTTCTTT. The J gene is TRBJ1-1, the V gene TRBV11-2; maybe TRBD1 (6 bases). Looked up from germline, CDR1 is SGHAT and CDR2 is FQNNGV. With 3 bases removed from V and 2 bases from J, the gap between germline ends came to 16 bases. The CDR3 length is 16 residues.